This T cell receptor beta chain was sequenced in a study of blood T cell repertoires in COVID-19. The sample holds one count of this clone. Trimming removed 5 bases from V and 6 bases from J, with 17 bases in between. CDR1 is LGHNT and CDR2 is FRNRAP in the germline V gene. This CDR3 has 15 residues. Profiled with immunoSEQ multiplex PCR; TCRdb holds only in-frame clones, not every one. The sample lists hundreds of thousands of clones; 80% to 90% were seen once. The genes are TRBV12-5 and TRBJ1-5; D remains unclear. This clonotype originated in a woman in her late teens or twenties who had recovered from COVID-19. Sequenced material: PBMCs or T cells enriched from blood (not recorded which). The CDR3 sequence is CASGPHGGGTQPQHF. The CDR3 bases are TGTGCTAGTGGTCCCCACGGAGGAGGAACTCAGCCCCAGCATTTT.